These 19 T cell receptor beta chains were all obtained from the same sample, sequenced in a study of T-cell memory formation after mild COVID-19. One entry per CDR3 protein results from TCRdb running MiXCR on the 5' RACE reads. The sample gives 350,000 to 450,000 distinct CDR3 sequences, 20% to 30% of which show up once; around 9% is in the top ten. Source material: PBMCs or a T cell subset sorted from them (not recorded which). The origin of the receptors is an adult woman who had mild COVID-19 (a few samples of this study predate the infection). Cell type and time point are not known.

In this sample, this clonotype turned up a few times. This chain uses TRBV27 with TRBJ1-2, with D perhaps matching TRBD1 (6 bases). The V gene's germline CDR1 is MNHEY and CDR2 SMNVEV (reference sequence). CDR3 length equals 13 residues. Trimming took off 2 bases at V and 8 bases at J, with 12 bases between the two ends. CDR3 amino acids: CASSLGGAGGYTF. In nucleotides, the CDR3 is TGTGCCAGCAGTTTAGGGGGCGCGGGGGGCTACACCTTC.

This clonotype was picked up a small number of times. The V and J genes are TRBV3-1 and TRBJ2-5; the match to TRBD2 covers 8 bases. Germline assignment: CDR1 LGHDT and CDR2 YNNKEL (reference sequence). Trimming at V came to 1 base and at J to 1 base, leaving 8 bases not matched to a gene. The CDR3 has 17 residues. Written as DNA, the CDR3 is TGTGCCAGCAGCCAAGCCCGGCCTAGCGGGTTCCAAGAGACCCAGTACTTC. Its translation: CASSQARPSGFQETQYF.

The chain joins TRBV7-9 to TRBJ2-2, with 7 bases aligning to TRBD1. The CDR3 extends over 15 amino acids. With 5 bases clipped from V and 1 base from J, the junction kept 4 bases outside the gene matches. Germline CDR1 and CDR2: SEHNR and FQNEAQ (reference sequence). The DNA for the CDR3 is TGTGCCAGCAGCGACTGGACAGGGAACACCGGGGAGCTGTTTTTT. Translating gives CASSDWTGNTGELFF. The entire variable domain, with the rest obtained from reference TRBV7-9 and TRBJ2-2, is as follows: DTGVSQNPRHKITKRGQNVTFRCDPISEHNRLYWYRQTLGQGPEFLTYFQNEAQLEKSRLLSDRFSAERPKGSFSTLEIQRTEQGDSAMYLCASSDWTGNTGELFFGEGSRLTVL.

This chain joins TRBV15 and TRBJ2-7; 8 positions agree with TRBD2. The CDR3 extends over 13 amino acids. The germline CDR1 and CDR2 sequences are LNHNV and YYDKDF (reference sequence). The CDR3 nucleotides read TGTGCAGAGTTAGCGGGAAATCTTGCCGAGCAGTACTTC. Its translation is CAELAGNLAEQYF.

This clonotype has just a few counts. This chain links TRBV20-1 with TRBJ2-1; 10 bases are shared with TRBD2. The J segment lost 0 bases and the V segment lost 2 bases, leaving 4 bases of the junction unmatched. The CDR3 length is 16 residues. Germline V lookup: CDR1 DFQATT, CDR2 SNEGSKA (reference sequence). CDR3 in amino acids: CSARQSSGSSYNEQFF. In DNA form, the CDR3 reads TGCAGTGCTAGACAGTCTAGCGGGAGCTCCTACAATGAGCAGTTCTTC.

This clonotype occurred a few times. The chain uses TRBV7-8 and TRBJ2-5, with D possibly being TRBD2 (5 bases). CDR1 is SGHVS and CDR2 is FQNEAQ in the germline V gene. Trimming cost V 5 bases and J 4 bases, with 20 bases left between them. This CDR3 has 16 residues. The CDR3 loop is CASSATLGQAGETQYF. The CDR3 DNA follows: TGTGCCAGCAGCGCGACCCTCGGGCAGGCGGGAGAGACCCAGTACTTC.

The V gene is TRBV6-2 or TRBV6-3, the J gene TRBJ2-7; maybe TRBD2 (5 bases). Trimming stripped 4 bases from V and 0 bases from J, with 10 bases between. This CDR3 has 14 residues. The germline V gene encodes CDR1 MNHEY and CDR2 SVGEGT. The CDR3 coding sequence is TGTGCCAGCAGTTCGGCGGGCCCCTCCTACGAGCAGTACTTC. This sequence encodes CASSSAGPSYEQYF.

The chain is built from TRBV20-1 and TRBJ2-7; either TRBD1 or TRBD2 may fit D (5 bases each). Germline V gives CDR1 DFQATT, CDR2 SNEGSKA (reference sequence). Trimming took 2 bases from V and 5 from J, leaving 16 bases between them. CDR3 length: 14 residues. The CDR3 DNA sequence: TGCAGTGCTAGATCGGGACCTAGAACCCACGAGCAGTACTTC. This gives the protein CSARSGPRTHEQYF.

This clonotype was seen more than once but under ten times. The CDR3 spells CASSLDKLWYTEAFF. The CDR3 DNA follows: TGTGCCAGCAGTTTAGATAAACTATGGTACACTGAAGCTTTCTTT. This chain connects TRBV12-3 or TRBV12-4 to TRBJ1-1; D gene ambiguous. The length of the CDR3 is 15 residues. The germline V and J ends were trimmed by 1 base and 3 bases, with 12 bases remaining between them.

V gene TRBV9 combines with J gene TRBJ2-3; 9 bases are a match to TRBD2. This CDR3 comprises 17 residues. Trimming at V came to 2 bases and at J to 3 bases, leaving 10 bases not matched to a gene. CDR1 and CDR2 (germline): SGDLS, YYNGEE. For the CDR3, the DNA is TGTGCCAGCAGCGTCGCCCCGAAAAGCGGGGGGACAGATACGCAGTATTTT. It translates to CASSVAPKSGGTDTQYF.

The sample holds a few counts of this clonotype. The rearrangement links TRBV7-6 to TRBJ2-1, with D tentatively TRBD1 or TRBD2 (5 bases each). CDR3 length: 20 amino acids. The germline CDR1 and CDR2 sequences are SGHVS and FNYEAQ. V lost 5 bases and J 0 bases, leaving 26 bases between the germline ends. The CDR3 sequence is CASSLPVGRAEFNSYNEQFF. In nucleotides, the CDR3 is TGTGCCAGCAGCCTGCCCGTGGGGCGGGCTGAATTTAACTCCTACAATGAGCAGTTCTTC. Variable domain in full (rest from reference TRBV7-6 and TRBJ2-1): GAGVSQSPRYKVTKRGQDVALRCDPISGHVSLYWYRQALGQGPEFLTYFNYEAQQDKSGLPNDRFSAERPEGSISTLTIQRTEQRDSAMYRCASSLPVGRAEFNSYNEQFFGPGTRLTVL.

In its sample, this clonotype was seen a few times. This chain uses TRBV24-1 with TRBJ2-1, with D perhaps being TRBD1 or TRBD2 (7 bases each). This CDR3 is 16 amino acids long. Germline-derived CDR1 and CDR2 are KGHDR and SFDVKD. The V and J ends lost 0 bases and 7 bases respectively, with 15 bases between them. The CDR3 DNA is TGTGCCACCAGTGATTTGACGGCAGGGGGGGGGAATGAGCAGTTCTTC. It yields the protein CATSDLTAGGGNEQFF.

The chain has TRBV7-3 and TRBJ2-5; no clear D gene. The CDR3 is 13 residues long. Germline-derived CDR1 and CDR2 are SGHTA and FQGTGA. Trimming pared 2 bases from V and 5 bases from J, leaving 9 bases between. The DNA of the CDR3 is TGTGCCAGCAGCTTAGATGACTGGGAGACCCAGTACTTC. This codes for CASSLDDWETQYF.

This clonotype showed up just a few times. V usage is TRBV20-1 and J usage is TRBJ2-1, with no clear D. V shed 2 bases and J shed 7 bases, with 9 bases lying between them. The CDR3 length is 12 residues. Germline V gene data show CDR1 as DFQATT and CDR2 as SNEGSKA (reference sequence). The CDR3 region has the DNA TGCAGTGCTAGACTTCTAGGGAATGAGCAGTTCTTC. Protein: CSARLLGNEQFF.

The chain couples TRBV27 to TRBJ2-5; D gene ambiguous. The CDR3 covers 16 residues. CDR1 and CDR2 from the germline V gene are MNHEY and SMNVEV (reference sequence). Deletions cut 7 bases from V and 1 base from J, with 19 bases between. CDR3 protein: CASIPTPYLSQETQYF. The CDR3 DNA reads TGTGCCAGCATCCCGACCCCTTACTTGTCCCAAGAGACCCAGTACTTC.

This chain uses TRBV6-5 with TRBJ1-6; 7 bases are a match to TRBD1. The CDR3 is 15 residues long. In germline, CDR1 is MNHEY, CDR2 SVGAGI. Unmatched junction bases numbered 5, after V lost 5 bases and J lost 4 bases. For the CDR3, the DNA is TGTGCCAGCAGTCCTCAGGGGGATTATAATTCACCCCTCCACTTT. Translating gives CASSPQGDYNSPLHF.

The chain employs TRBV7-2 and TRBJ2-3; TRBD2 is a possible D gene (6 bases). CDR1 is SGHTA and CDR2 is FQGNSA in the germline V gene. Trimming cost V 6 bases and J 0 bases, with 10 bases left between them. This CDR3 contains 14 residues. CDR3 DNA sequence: TGTGCCAGCAGGACCGGGACTAGCACAGATACGCAGTATTTT. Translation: CASRTGTSTDTQYF.

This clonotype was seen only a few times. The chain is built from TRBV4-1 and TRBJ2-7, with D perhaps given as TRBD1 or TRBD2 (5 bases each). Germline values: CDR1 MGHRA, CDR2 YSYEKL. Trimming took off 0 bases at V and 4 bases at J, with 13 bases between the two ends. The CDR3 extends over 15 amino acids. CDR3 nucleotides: TGCGCCAGCAGCCAAGATCTTCGGGGCGGTTACGAGCAGTACTTC. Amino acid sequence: CASSQDLRGGYEQYF.

The DNA for the CDR3 is TGTGCCAGCAGTCCTGGGACGCCAAATCAGCCCCAGCATTTT. It codes for CASSPGTPNQPQHF. V and J are TRBV7-9 and TRBJ1-5, with a weak D call TRBD1 (5 bases). V gave up 6 bases and J gave up 4 bases, with 13 bases separating them. Germline CDR1 SEHNR, CDR2 FQNEAQ (reference sequence). The CDR3 has 14 residues.